Listed below are T cell receptor beta chains from one sample, sequenced in a study of T-cell reconstitution after alpha-beta-depleted transplantation in children. TCRdb reprocessed the PCR reads with MiXCR, giving one entry per CDR3 protein. In the table there are around 500,000 distinct CDR3 sequences, under 15% of which are singletons. The source was PBMCs from the stem cell graft donor, collected from the stem cell graft. All receptors come from a human donor who donated a stem cell graft to a child with combined immunodeficiency. Each CDR3 is given with its conserved first and last residue. The D gene is left open where the match is weak. Size is omitted from some rows. Given values are once, few, many or a class for expanded clones.

j_call | v_call | clone_size | d_call | cdr3_nt | cdr3_aa
TRBJ2-3 | TRBV24-1 | many | TRBD1 | TGTGCCACCAGTGATTGGGGACAGGGAGTGGGTGATACGCAGTATTTT | CATSDWGQGVGDTQYF
TRBJ2-7 | TRBV9 | NA | NA | TGTGCCAGCAGCGTAGATTTGGGCTTGACCTACGAGCAGTACTTC | CASSVDLGLTYEQYF
TRBJ2-1 | TRBV5-1 | few | NA | TGCGCCAGCAGCTTGTCGGAAAATGAGCAGTTCTTC | CASSLSENEQFF
TRBJ2-3 | TRBV25-1 | NA | NA | TGTGCCAGCAGTGAATGGAGGGGCATACGCACAGATACGCAGTATTTT | CASSEWRGIRTDTQYF
TRBJ1-2 | TRBV4-3 | NA | TRBD1 | TGCGCCAGCAGCCCGGGACAGGGGGCGGAATATGGCTACACCTTC | CASSPGQGAEYGYTF
TRBJ2-1 | TRBV11-2 | NA | NA | TGTGCCAGCAGCTCCCGAAGGGACTTAGCCAATGAGCAGTTCTTC | CASSSRRDLANEQFF
TRBJ2-1 | TRBV7-3 | once | TRBD2 | TGTGCCAGCAGCTTACCCCGTTCCGGGACTAGCGGCACTTATGGTGAGCAGTTCTTC | CASSLPRSGTSGTYGEQFF
TRBJ2-5 | TRBV5-5 | NA | TRBD1 | TGTGCCAGCAGCTTGACAGGGGGCGGAGGAGAGACCCAGTACTTC | CASSLTGGGGETQYF
TRBJ2-1 | TRBV20-1 | NA | NA | TGCAGTGCTACCCAGCGGGCGGGTTCGTCCTACAATGAGCAGTTCTTC | CSATQRAGSSYNEQFF
TRBJ2-7 | TRBV10-3 | many | TRBD1 | TGTGCCATCAGTGGGTCCATCCTACAGGGGACCGAGCAGTACTTC | CAISGSILQGTEQYF
TRBJ2-1 | TRBV10-2 | many | NA | TGCGCCAGCAGCGCCCAGCTGTACGGTTCCTACAATGAGCAGTTCTTC | CASSAQLYGSYNEQFF
TRBJ2-7 | TRBV27 | NA | TRBD2 | TGTGCCAGCAGTCCATTACCACCGACTAGCGGAAAACCCTACGAGCAGTACTTC | CASSPLPPTSGKPYEQYF
TRBJ2-1 | TRBV7-2 | NA | TRBD1 | TGTGCCAGCAGCTTTACCCCGGGACAGTCCTACAATGAGCAGTTCTTC | CASSFTPGQSYNEQFF
TRBJ2-1 | TRBV12-3/TRBV12-4 | few | TRBD1 | TGTGCCAGCAGTACGACAGGGGGCAACAATGAGCAGTTCTTC | CASSTTGGNNEQFF
TRBJ2-2 | TRBV7-8 | few | NA | TGTGCCAGCAGCTTCAGGGGGGGTCGGACCGGGGAGCTGTTTTTT | CASSFRGGRTGELFF
TRBJ2-3 | TRBV5-5 | many | TRBD2 | TGTGCCAGCAGCTTGATCACTAGCGGATCAGATACGCAGTATTTT | CASSLITSGSDTQYF
TRBJ2-6 | TRBV20-1 | NA | NA | TGCAGTGCAAGAGGGCAGTCTGGGGCCAACGTCCTGACTTTC | CSARGQSGANVLTF
TRBJ1-1 | TRBV12-3/TRBV12-4 | many | NA | TGTGCCAGCAGAAGGACAAGCGACACTGAAGCTTTCTTT | CASRRTSDTEAFF
TRBJ1-6 | TRBV10-3 | few | NA | TGTGCCATCAGTGAGTTGGTGGATTCACCCCTCCACTTT | CAISELVDSPLHF
TRBJ2-2 | TRBV12-3/TRBV12-4 | NA | TRBD1 | TGTGCCAGCAGAGGACAGGAATCTAGCACCGGGGAGCTGTTTTTT | CASRGQESSTGELFF
TRBJ2-1 | TRBV27 | few | TRBD2 | TGTGCCAGCAGTCCGGGACTAGCCGATGAGCAGTTCTTC | CASSPGLADEQFF
TRBJ2-3 | TRBV5-5 | many | TRBD2 | TGTGCCAGCAGCTTCTCACCCAGCGGGGGAATCACAGATACGCAGTATTTT | CASSFSPSGGITDTQYF
TRBJ2-7 | TRBV20-1 | few | NA | TGCAGTGCTAGAGATGGAAAACAGGCCTATTCCTACGAGCAGTACTTC | CSARDGKQAYSYEQYF
TRBJ2-3 | TRBV15 | few | TRBD2 | TGTGCCACCAGCAAATTTAGACTAGCGGGGACTAGCACAGATACGCAGTATTTT | CATSKFRLAGTSTDTQYF
TRBJ1-1 | TRBV5-6 | few | NA | TGTGCCAGCAGCTTGAGAGTGGCAATGAACACTGAAGCTTTCTTT | CASSLRVAMNTEAFF
TRBJ2-7 | TRBV5-1 | many | NA | TGCGCCAGCAGCCCTGGCTCGGTGGCTACCTACGAGCAGTACTTC | CASSPGSVATYEQYF
TRBJ1-2 | TRBV29-1 | few | NA | TGCAGCGTTGAGGTCCGTCCCTATGCGGGCTACACCTTC | CSVEVRPYAGYTF
TRBJ1-1 | TRBV5-1 | few | NA | TGCGCCAGCAGCGAGGGGACAAGGATGAACACTGAAGCTTTCTTT | CASSEGTRMNTEAFF
TRBJ2-3 | TRBV28 | few | TRBD1 | TGTGCCAGCACCCTACTCCCGGGACAGGGGGCAGATACGCAGTATTTT | CASTLLPGQGADTQYF
TRBJ2-1 | TRBV6-5 | few | TRBD2 | TGTGCCAGCAGTTACCCCCAGGGAGGGCCTAGCTCCTACAATGAGCAGTTCTTC | CASSYPQGGPSSYNEQFF
TRBJ2-1 | TRBV24-1 | few | NA | TGTGCCACCAGTGATTTTGGGGTCAATGAGCAGTTCTTC | CATSDFGVNEQFF
TRBJ2-2 | TRBV7-2 | few | NA | TGTGCCAGCAGAGATGGGCCCGCGCTGGTGGTAGGGGAGCTGTTTTTT | CASRDGPALVVGELFF
TRBJ2-7 | TRBV7-2 | many | NA | TGTGCCAGCAGCTTAGTAGCGGTCTCCTACGAGCAGTACTTC | CASSLVAVSYEQYF
TRBJ2-2 | TRBV6-7 | once | NA | TGTGCCAGCAGTCCCCAAAGGGACATCGGGTCCGGGGAGCTGTTTTTT | CASSPQRDIGSGELFF
TRBJ2-7 | TRBV21-1 | NA | NA | TGTGCCAGCAGCAAAGCGGCGGGAGGGCTGGGTGAGCAGTACTTC | CASSKAAGGLGEQYF
TRBJ2-3 | TRBV20-1 | NA | NA | TGCAGTGCTAAAGGGACTGTTCTCACAGATACGCAGTATTTT | CSAKGTVLTDTQYF
TRBJ2-7 | TRBV5-1 | NA | TRBD1 | TGCGCCAGCAGCTTGGGACTTAACAGGGGGTCCTACGAGCAGTACTTC | CASSLGLNRGSYEQYF
TRBJ2-3 | TRBV6-2/TRBV6-3 | many | TRBD2 | TGTGCCAGCAGACCCCCCGTGTGGTGGCGGGGGGAGACAGATACGCAGTATTTT | CASRPPVWWRGETDTQYF